This passage covers 9 T cell receptor beta chains from one sample sequenced in a study of tumor-infiltrating lymphocytes in oesophageal squamous cell carcinoma. A single record per CDR3 protein comes from TCRdb applying MiXCR to the PCR reads. The table shows about 23,000 distinct CDR3 sequences, with around 40% occurring only once. The sample consisted of esophageal tumor tissue. These receptors were collected from a male donor with esophageal squamous cell carcinoma.

The sample holds many counts of this clonotype. The rearrangement joins TRBV5-5 to TRBJ1-2; 9 bases map to TRBD1. V shed 0 bases, J shed 3 bases, and the junction held 9 bases outside the gene matches. This CDR3 spans 17 amino acids. Looked up from germline, CDR1 is SGHKS and CDR2 is YYEKEE (reference sequence). The DNA for the CDR3 is TGTGCCAGCAGCTTGGCCGCTGGGACAGGGAGGGACTATGGCTACACCTTC. It translates to CASSLAAGTGRDYGYTF. Looking up the rest from reference TRBV5-5 and TRBJ1-2 gives the full variable domain: DAGVTQSPTHLIKTRGQQVTLRCSPISGHKSVSWYQQVLGQGPQFIFQYYEKEERGRGNFPDRFSARQFPNYSSELNVNALLLGDSALYLCASSLAAGTGRDYGYTFGSGTRLTVV.

With respect to this clonotype: At one of its ends the junction is not consistent with the germline gene, which may arise from a read error. J is TRBJ2-1 and V is TRBV7-6; 8 nucleotides match TRBD1. The better agreement between TRBJ2-7 and the DNA end casts doubt on the J call. The CDR3 loop spans 14 amino acids. The germline gives CDR1 SGHVS, CDR2 FNYEAQ. CDR3 coding DNA: TGTGCTAGCAGCCCCGACAGGGGTGTCTACGAGCAGTACTTC. It encodes CASSPDRGVYEQYF.

This clonotype has ten or more counts. The DNA is left out, because the CDR3 cannot be placed on it with certainty; the CDR3 is given as TCRdb lists it. V gene TRBV7-2 combines with J gene TRBJ2-6; the table's D call TRBD2 went unverified against the DNA. The germline CDR1 and CDR2 sequences are SGHTA and FQGNSA. The CDR3 region is 17 residues in length, termini included. The CDR3 loop reads CASSLGAGEVLWLHLRF.

CDR3 bases: TGTGCCAGCAGTTGGCAGGGCCGCCGTTCTGGGGCCAACGTCCTGACTTTC. Translation gives CASSWQGRRSGANVLTF. V is TRBV12-3 or TRBV12-4 and J is TRBJ2-6; possibly TRBD1 for D (5 bases). The ends were cut back, 4 bases at V and 1 base at J, with 14 bases in the middle. The CDR3 contains 17 residues.

Here the CDR3 DNA reads TGTGCCAGCTCCGGACAGGGGAATCAGCCCCAGCATTTT. Protein: CASSGQGNQPQHF. The chain combines TRBV18 with TRBJ1-5, with TRBD1 identical over 9 bases. V shed 6 bases, J shed 4 bases, and the junction held 1 base outside the gene matches. Germline V CDR1 and CDR2: KGHSH, LQKENI. This CDR3 region has 13 residues.

This clonotype was observed many times. This sequence joins TRBV19 and TRBJ2-1, with TRBD1 matching over 10 bases. Looked up from germline, CDR1 is LNHDA and CDR2 is SQIVND (reference sequence). This CDR3 contains 15 residues. The V segment lost 2 bases and the J segment 6 bases; nucleotides outside the gene matches: 4. In DNA form, the CDR3 reads TGTGCCAGTAGTATAACCGGGACAGGGGTCAATGAGCAGTTCTTC. Protein product: CASSITGTGVNEQFF.

The chain couples TRBV7-8 to TRBJ1-2; 7 bases fit TRBD1. The CDR3 is 14 amino acids. Per the germline V gene, CDR1 is SGHVS and CDR2 is FQNEAQ. V lost 3 bases to trimming and J lost 2 bases; unmatched junction nucleotides: 3. The CDR3 sequence is CASSFKQGNYGYTF. The CDR3, as DNA: TGTGCCAGCAGCTTCAAACAGGGGAACTATGGCTACACCTTC.

This clonotype occurred a few times. This sequence may be a read error, since a much larger clone differs from it by one base. CDR3 DNA sequence: TGTGCCAGCAGCTTGGCCACTAGAAATGAGCAGTACTTC. It codes for CASSLATRNEQYF. This chain uses TRBV11-3 with TRBJ2-4; the D gene is possibly TRBD2 (5 bases). The CDR3 has 13 residues. Trimming left V 3 bases short and J 13 bases short, with 16 bases between. CDR1 and CDR2 (germline): SGHNT, YENEEA.

Of note for this clonotype: A read error is likely, as this CDR3 ends without the conserved phenylalanine or tryptophan. Because the CDR3's place on the DNA is in doubt, the DNA is left out and the CDR3 is given as listed by TCRdb. The rearrangement links TRBV28 to TRBJ2-5; no check of the table's D call, TRBD1, against the DNA was made. Germline V gene sequence: CDR1 MDHEN, CDR2 SYDVKM. The CDR3 length is 15 residues, termini included. CDR3 amino acids: CASTSPGGYGYTFGS.